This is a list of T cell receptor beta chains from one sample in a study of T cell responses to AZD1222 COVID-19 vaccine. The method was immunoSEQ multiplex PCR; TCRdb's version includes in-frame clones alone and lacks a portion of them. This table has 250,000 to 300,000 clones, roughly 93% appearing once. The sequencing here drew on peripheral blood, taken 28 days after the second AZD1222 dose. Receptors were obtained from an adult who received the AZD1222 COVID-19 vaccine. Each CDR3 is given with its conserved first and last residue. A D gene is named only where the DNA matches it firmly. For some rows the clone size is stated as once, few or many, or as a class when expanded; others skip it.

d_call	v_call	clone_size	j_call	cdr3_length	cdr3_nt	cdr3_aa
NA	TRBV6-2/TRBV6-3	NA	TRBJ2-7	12	TGTGCCAGCAGTCGGACAGTCGTTGAAATGTACTTC	CASSRTVVEMYF
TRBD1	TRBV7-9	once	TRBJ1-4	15	TGTGCCAGCAGCCACTCGACAGGGGGCGATGAAAAACTGTTTTTT	CASSHSTGGDEKLFF
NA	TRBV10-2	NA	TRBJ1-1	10	TGCGCCAGCGGAAGGACAGAAGCTTTCTTT	CASGRTEAFF
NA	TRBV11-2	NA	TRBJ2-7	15	TGTGCCAGCAGCTTAAGGGCCCTGCATGCCTACGAGCAGTACTTC	CASSLRALHAYEQYF
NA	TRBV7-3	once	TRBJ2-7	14	TGTGCCAGCAGCTTAAGTTCTGGGTCCTACGAGCAGTACTTC	CASSLSSGSYEQYF
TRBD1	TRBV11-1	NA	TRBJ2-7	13	TGTGCCAGCAGCAACGGACAGGGGTGGGAGCAGTACTTC	CASSNGQGWEQYF
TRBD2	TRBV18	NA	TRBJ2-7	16	TGTGCCAGCTCACCACTACCTAGCGGGACTTTCTACGAGCAGTACTTC	CASSPLPSGTFYEQYF
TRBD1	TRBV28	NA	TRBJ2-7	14	TGTGCCAGCAGCGAGGGGACAGCCTCCTACGAGCAGTACTTC	CASSEGTASYEQYF
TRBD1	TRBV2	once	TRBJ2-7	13	TGTGCCAGCAGCGGGACAGGGGTCTACGAGCAGTACTTC	CASSGTGVYEQYF
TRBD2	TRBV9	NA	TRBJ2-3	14	TGTGCCAGCAGCGGTAGCGGGAGCAAAGATACGCAGTATTTT	CASSGSGSKDTQYF
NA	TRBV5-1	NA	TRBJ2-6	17	TGCGCCAGCAGCTTGGTTGTTGTGAACTCTGGGGCCAACGTCCTGACTTTC	CASSLVVVNSGANVLTF
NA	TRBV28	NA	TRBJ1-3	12	TGTGCCAGCAGTTCAGGGGGAAACACCATATATTTT	CASSSGGNTIYF
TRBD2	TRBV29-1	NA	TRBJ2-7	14	TGCAGCGTTGAACTAGCGGGAGTCTCCTACGAGCAGTACTTC	CSVELAGVSYEQYF
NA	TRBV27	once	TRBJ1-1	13	TGTGCCAGCAGCCTTAGGGGGGACACTGAAGCTTTCTTT	CASSLRGDTEAFF
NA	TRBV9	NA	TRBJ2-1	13	TGTGCCAGCAGCGTAGAATCGGACAATGAGCAGTTCTTC	CASSVESDNEQFF
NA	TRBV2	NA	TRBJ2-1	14	TGTGCCAGCAGTGTTGGCGTAGTTGGCTATGAGCAGTTCTTC	CASSVGVVGYEQFF
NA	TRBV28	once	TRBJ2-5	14	TGTGCCAGCAGTTTTCGAGCGGACCAAGAGACCCAGTACTTC	CASSFRADQETQYF
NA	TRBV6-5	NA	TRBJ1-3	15	TGTGCCAGCAGTTACTCGGCAGGGGCAGGAAACACCATATATTTT	CASSYSAGAGNTIYF
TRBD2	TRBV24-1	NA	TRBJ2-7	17	TGTGCCACCAGTGACCCGACTAGCGGGAGGGTTGGCTACGAGCAGTACTTC	CATSDPTSGRVGYEQYF
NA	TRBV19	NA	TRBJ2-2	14	TGTGCCAGTACCCCGACAGCGGGCACCGGGGAGCTGTTTTTT	CASTPTAGTGELFF
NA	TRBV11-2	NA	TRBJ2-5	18	TGTGCCAGCAGCCCCCGCCAGGGGCGCCGAAAACAACAAGAGACCCAGTACTTC	CASSPRQGRRKQQETQYF
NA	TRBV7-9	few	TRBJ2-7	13	TGTGCCAGCAGCTTAGGACAGGCAAACGAGCAGTACTTC	CASSLGQANEQYF
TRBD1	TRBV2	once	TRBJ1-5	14	TGTGCCAGCAGTGGACAGGGCGGGTTGGAGCCCCAGCATTTT	CASSGQGGLEPQHF
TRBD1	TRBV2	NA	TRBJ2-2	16	TGTGCCAGCAGGATCTCCGGGACAGGGTACACCGGGGAGCTGTTTTTT	CASRISGTGYTGELFF
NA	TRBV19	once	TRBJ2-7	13	TGTGCCAGTAGTATAGGAGGTTCCTACGAGCAGTACTTC	CASSIGGSYEQYF
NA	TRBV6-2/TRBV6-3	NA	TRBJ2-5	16	TGTGCCAGCAGTTACCCGAAGGGGGGGCGTCAAGAGACCCAGTACTTC	CASSYPKGGRQETQYF
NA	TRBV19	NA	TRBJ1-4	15	TGTGCCAGTAGCCTTACTCACGGAACGAATGAAAAACTGTTTTTT	CASSLTHGTNEKLFF
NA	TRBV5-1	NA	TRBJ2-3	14	TGCGCCAGCAGCTCGGACAGTCACACAGATACGCAGTATTTT	CASSSDSHTDTQYF
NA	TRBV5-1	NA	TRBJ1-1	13	TGCGCCAGCAGCGGGGGTCTGAACACTGAAGCTTTCTTT	CASSGGLNTEAFF
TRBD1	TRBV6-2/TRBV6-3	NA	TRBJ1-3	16	TGTGCCAGCAGCCAAGCGGGACAGCTCTCTGGAAACACCATATATTTT	CASSQAGQLSGNTIYF
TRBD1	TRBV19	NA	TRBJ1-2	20	TGTGCCAGTAGTATAGGGCTCCGGGACAGCGAACTATCTTCCAACTATGGCTACACCTTC	CASSIGLRDSELSSNYGYTF
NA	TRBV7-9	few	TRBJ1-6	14	TGTGCCAGCAGCTTAGCCACCCTCGGGTCACCCCTCCACTTT	CASSLATLGSPLHF
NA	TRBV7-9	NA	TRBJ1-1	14	TGTGCCAGCAGACCGCCCGAGGTGTGGACTGAAGCTTTCTTT	CASRPPEVWTEAFF
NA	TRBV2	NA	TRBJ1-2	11	TGTGCCAGCACCCGGGGGGATGGCTACACCTTC	CASTRGDGYTF
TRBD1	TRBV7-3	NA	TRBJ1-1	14	TGTGCCAGCAGCAAACAGGGGGCGCCCCGTGAAGCTTTCTTT	CASSKQGAPREAFF
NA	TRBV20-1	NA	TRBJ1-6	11	TGCAGTGCTAGGAGGGGTTCACCCCTCCACTTT	CSARRGSPLHF
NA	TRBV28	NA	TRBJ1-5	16	TGTGCCAGCAGTTTGAGGGATGGTGGGAGCAATCAGCCCCAGCATTTT	CASSLRDGGSNQPQHF
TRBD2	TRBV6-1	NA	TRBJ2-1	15	TGTGCCAGCAGTGAAGCTAGCGGGGCCTACAATGAGCAGTTCTTC	CASSEASGAYNEQFF
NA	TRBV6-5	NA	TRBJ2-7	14	TGTGCCAGCAGTTCGATGACAGGACCCTACGAGCAGTACTTC	CASSSMTGPYEQYF
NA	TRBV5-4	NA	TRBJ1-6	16	TGTGCCAGCAGCTTGGGAGGAGGGGCGGGCAATTCACCCCTCCACTTT	CASSLGGGAGNSPLHF
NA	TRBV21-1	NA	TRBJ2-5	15	TGTGCCAGCGCCAGTAGCGGGGGCCCTCAAGAGACCCAGTACTTC	CASASSGGPQETQYF
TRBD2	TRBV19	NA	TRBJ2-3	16	TGTGCCACGCGCCCGGGACTAGCGGGAATCACAGATACGCAGTATTTT	CATRPGLAGITDTQYF
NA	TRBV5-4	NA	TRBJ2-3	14	TGTGCCAGCAGCTTGGTGGATGTTACAGATACGCAGTATTTT	CASSLVDVTDTQYF
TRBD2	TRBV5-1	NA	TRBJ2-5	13	TGCGCCAGCAGCTTAAGCGGGAGAGCGACCCAGTACTTC	CASSLSGRATQYF
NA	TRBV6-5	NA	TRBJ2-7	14	TGTGCCAGCACCCAGACAGGCTCCGGCAACGAGCAGTACTTC	CASTQTGSGNEQYF
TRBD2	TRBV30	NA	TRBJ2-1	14	TGTGCCTGGAGTGCTAGCGGAGGGTCCAATGAGCAGTTCTTC	CAWSASGGSNEQFF
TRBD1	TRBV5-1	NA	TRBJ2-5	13	TGCGCCAGCGGGACAGGGGCTGGGGAGACCCAGTACTTC	CASGTGAGETQYF
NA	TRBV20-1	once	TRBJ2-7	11	TGCAGTGCTCTGCGAGCCCACGAGCAGTACTTC	CSALRAHEQYF
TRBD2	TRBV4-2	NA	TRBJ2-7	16	TGTGCCAGCAGCCACCTTACTAGCGGGGGACTTTACGAGCAGTACTTC	CASSHLTSGGLYEQYF
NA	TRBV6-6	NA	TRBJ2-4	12	TGTGCCAGCAGTTACGGCGGAAACATTCAGTACTTC	CASSYGGNIQYF
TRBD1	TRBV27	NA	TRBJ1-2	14	TGTGCCAGCAGACAGACAGGGGCTAACTATGGCTACACCTTC	CASRQTGANYGYTF
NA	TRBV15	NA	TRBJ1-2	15	TGTGCCACCAGCAGAGATTCGGCGGCAAACTATGGCTACACCTTC	CATSRDSAANYGYTF
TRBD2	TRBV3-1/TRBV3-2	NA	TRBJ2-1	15	TGTGCCAGCAGCCAAGGGACTAGCGGGCCCACGGAGCAGTTCTTC	CASSQGTSGPTEQFF
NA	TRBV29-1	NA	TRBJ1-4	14	TGCAGCGTTTCCTTACCCGAAGGGGGTGAAAAACTGTTTTTT	CSVSLPEGGEKLFF
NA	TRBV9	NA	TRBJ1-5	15	TGTGCCAGCAGCGTAGGGGCAGATAGCAATCAGCCCCAGCATTTT	CASSVGADSNQPQHF
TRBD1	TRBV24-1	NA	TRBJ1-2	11	TGTGCCACTGGACAGGGTTATGGCTACACCTTC	CATGQGYGYTF